Shown below are 19 T cell receptor beta chains from a single sample sequenced in a study of T cell responses to AZD1222 COVID-19 vaccine. The table came from immunoSEQ multiplex PCR; TCRdb's copy has only in-frame clones and leaves some out. The table includes 120,000 to 150,000 clones, about 91% detected once. The sample in question was peripheral blood, obtained on day 0 of AZD1222 vaccination. The receptors shown here come from an adult in good health.

CDR3 coding DNA: TGTGCCAGCAGCTTAGGGAGGCGGGGGACCGGGGAGCTGTTTTTT. Translating it yields CASSLGRRGTGELFF. The genes are TRBV7-2 and TRBJ2-2; 7 bases fit TRBD2. This CDR3 spans 15 amino acids. Losses at the gene ends were 1 base for V and 5 bases for J; bases not matched to a gene: 4. Germline-derived CDR1 and CDR2 are SGHTA and FQGNSA.

The chain has TRBV11-1 and TRBJ1-1; perhaps TRBD1 as D (5 bases). CDR3 length: 14 residues. In germline, CDR1 is SGHAT, CDR2 FQDESV (reference sequence). Trimming took off 5 bases at V and 7 bases at J, with 17 bases between the two ends. This chain's CDR3 is CASSLRRYGGEAFF. In DNA, the CDR3 is TGTGCCAGCAGCCTGCGACGGTATGGGGGTGAAGCTTTCTTT.

The CDR3, as DNA: TGTGCCAGCAAGGAATCCCACAATCAGCCCCAGCATTTT. Translating it yields CASKESHNQPQHF. V usage is TRBV2 and J usage is TRBJ1-5; D not resolved. The V and J ends lost 7 bases and 3 bases respectively, with 10 bases between them. The CDR3 is 13 residues long. Germline V gene data show CDR1 as SNHLY and CDR2 as FYNNEI.

The chain has TRBV7-9 and TRBJ1-2, with D maybe TRBD1 (5 bases). CDR1 is SEHNR and CDR2 is FQNEAQ in the germline V gene (reference sequence). V was trimmed by 5 bases and J by 8 bases, leaving 12 bases between them. The CDR3 contains 12 residues. The CDR3 nucleotides read TGTGCCAGCAGCCCCCCCCGGGGCGGCTACACCTTC. This sequence encodes CASSPPRGGYTF. Filled out from reference TRBV7-9 and TRBJ1-2, the complete variable domain reads DTGVSQNPRHKITKRGQNVTFRCDPISEHNRLYWYRQTLGQGPEFLTYFQNEAQLEKSRLLSDRFSAERPKGSFSTLEIQRTEQGDSAMYLCASSPPRGGYTFGSGTRLTVV.

In this sample, this clone turned up a few times. This chain uses TRBV6-6 with TRBJ2-7, with TRBD2 matching 8 bases. CDR1 and CDR2 (germline): MNHNY, SVGAGI (reference sequence). With V trimmed by 6 bases and J by 2 bases, 6 bases remained unmatched. The length of the CDR3 is 14 residues. The CDR3 spells CASRSSGGTYEQYF. Written as DNA, the CDR3 is TGTGCCAGCAGATCATCGGGGGGGACCTACGAGCAGTACTTC.

This chain links TRBV5-4 with TRBJ2-7; D could derive from TRBD1 or TRBD2 (5 bases each). V dropped 1 base and J dropped 2 bases, with 10 bases sitting between them. In germline, CDR1 is SGHNT, CDR2 YYREEE (reference sequence). The CDR3 is made up of 14 amino acids. CDR3 region: CASSLSGATYEQYF. The CDR3 nucleotides are TGTGCCAGCAGCTTGTCCGGGGCCACCTACGAGCAGTACTTC.

The chain joins TRBV11-3 to TRBJ1-3; D call uncertain. Germline V lookup: CDR1 SGHNT, CDR2 YENEEA. This CDR3 comprises 16 residues. V was shortened by 0 bases and J by 4 bases, with 13 bases between the two germline ends. This CDR3 reads CASSLERAPGGNTIYF. In DNA form, the CDR3 reads TGTGCCAGCAGCTTAGAAAGGGCCCCTGGCGGAAACACCATATATTTT.

CDR3 nucleotides: TGTGCCAGCAGCCCCGGGCCGGGGGGTCGTGGCTACACCTTC. It encodes CASSPGPGGRGYTF. This chain joins TRBV7-8 and TRBJ1-2; maybe TRBD1 (5 bases). Trimming cost V 5 bases and J 7 bases, with 17 bases left between them. Germline CDR1 reads SGHVS; CDR2 reads FQNEAQ. The CDR3 is 14 amino acids. The variable domain in full, with the rest retrieved from reference TRBV7-8 and TRBJ1-2, is GAGVSQSPRYKVAKRGQDVALRCDPISGHVSLFWYQQALGQGPEFLTYFQNEAQLDKSGLPSDRFFAERPEGSVSTLKIQRTQQEDSAVYLCASSPGPGGRGYTFGSGTRLTVV.

V and J are TRBV3-1 (or the pseudogene TRBV3-2) and TRBJ2-7, with 8 bases that match TRBD2. The V gene's germline CDR1 is LGHDT and CDR2 YNNKEL (reference sequence). CDR3 length: 13 residues. After removal of 3 bases from V and 3 bases from J, the junction contained 1 base not matched to a gene. In nucleotides, the CDR3 is TGTGCCAGCAGCCAGGGGACTAGCTACGAGCAGTACTTC. Its protein is CASSQGTSYEQYF.

The genes are TRBV10-3 and TRBJ2-7, with D possibly being TRBD1 (5 bases). The germline V gene encodes CDR1 ENHRY and CDR2 SYGVKD. This CDR3 comprises 14 residues. V lost 6 bases to trimming and J lost 5 bases, with 17 bases between them. The CDR3 sequence: CAIRDTPNGDEQYF. The CDR3 DNA reads TGTGCCATCAGGGACACCCCTAATGGAGACGAGCAGTACTTC.

This chain uses TRBV24-1 with TRBJ2-1; 12 bases fit TRBD2. There are 17 residues in the CDR3. CDR1 is KGHDR, CDR2 SFDVKD, per germline. J lost 8 bases, V lost 4 bases, and 11 bases had no gene match. Here the CDR3 reads CATSDLQTSGRGDEQFF. Here the CDR3 DNA reads TGTGCCACCAGTGACCTCCAGACTAGCGGGAGAGGCGATGAGCAGTTCTTC.

The V gene is TRBV27, the J gene TRBJ1-2; the D gene is possibly TRBD1 (5 bases). The CDR3 consists of 15 residues. The germline V gene encodes CDR1 MNHEY and CDR2 SMNVEV (reference sequence). V shed 4 bases and J shed 6 bases, with 18 bases lying between them. The CDR3 bases are TGTGCCAGCAGTTCCCCCGGGCGGGGCCCCCATGGCTACACCTTC. This encodes CASSSPGRGPHGYTF.

The chain links TRBV4-3 to TRBJ2-1; 9 bases map to TRBD2. With 3 bases clipped from V and 6 bases from J, the junction kept 9 bases outside the gene matches. The CDR3 is 16 residues long. From germline, CDR1 is LGHNA and CDR2 YSLEER. The CDR3 is CASSQTLAGEGNEQFF. The DNA for the CDR3 is TGCGCCAGCAGCCAGACTTTAGCGGGAGAAGGCAATGAGCAGTTCTTC.

The chain recombines TRBV27 with TRBJ2-5; 9 nucleotides agree with TRBD1. Germline CDR1 is MNHEY and CDR2 is SMNVEV (reference sequence). The J segment lost 4 bases and the V segment lost 5 bases, leaving 5 bases of the junction unmatched. This CDR3 has 14 amino acids. CDR3 sequence reads: CASSADRGGETQYF. The CDR3 coding sequence is TGTGCCAGCAGTGCGGACAGGGGCGGAGAGACCCAGTACTTC.

The chain links TRBV14 to TRBJ2-7; D not certain. Trimming pared 2 bases from V and 5 bases from J, leaving 16 bases between. This CDR3 is built from 15 residues. CDR1 is SGHDN, CDR2 FVKESK, per germline. CDR3 bases: TGTGCCAGCAGCCAAAGGCGGACCAGTGGCCACGAGCAGTACTTC. It yields the protein CASSQRRTSGHEQYF.

The chain joins TRBV14 to TRBJ1-1; no clear D gene. The CDR3 runs to 14 residues. CDR1 and CDR2 from the germline V gene are SGHDN and FVKESK. V was clipped by 3 bases and J by 5 bases, with 13 bases between them. Written as DNA, the CDR3 is TGTGCCAGCAGCCACAGGCCCCTGGGGACTGAAGCTTTCTTT. Its protein product is CASSHRPLGTEAFF.

The V and J genes are TRBV11-3 and TRBJ1-1, with unresolved D. The CDR3 loop spans 12 amino acids. Between the trimmed V and J ends, which lost 11 bases and 4 bases, there was a span of 14 bases. From germline, CDR1 is SGHNT and CDR2 YENEEA. The DNA of the CDR3 is TGTGCCGGTGGAGCAGCGGGCACTGAAGCTTTCTTT. Translating it yields CAGGAAGTEAFF.

The V and J genes are TRBV13 and TRBJ2-7, with 11 positions matching TRBD2. Germline-derived CDR1 and CDR2 are PRHDT and FYEKMQ (reference sequence). The CDR3 length is 15 residues. The V and J ends lost 4 bases and 4 bases, in that order; junction bases with no gene match: 6. CDR3 sequence (DNA): TGTGCCAGCAGCTCAGGGACTAGCGGTGTTTACGAGCAGTACTTC. It yields the protein CASSSGTSGVYEQYF.

V and J are TRBV5-1 and TRBJ1-4; a weak D match, TRBD1 (6 bases). This CDR3 comprises 16 residues. Germline V gene data show CDR1 as SGHRS and CDR2 as YFSETQ. Between the trimmed V and J ends, which lost 3 bases and 6 bases, there was a span of 18 bases. The CDR3 coding sequence is TGCGCCAGCAGCTGGGGATCCGGGGGCAATCATGAAAAACTGTTTTTT. This encodes CASSWGSGGNHEKLFF. Combining the CDR3 with reference TRBV5-1 and TRBJ1-4 gives the whole variable domain KAGVTQTPRYLIKTRGQQVTLSCSPISGHRSVSWYQQTPGQGLQFLFEYFSETQRNKGNFPGRFSGRQFSNSRSEMNVSTLELGDSALYLCASSWGSGGNHEKLFFGSGTQLSVL.